This TCR beta chain was captured by sequencing in a study of OX40 agonist ivuxolimab in advanced cancers. Turning to the study itself: Antecedent anti-PD-1, anti-PD-L1 or anti-CTLA-4 therapy was permissible, with about 39% having received some.

TCRdb's copy holds only in-frame clones and misses some; the assay was immunoSEQ multiplex PCR. The sample lists under 100,000 clones, around 90% occurring once. Trimming shortened V by 4 bases and J by 2 bases, and 14 bases separated the two germline ends. The germline gives CDR1 KGHSH, CDR2 LQKENI. This CDR3 has 16 residues. V usage is TRBV18 and J usage is TRBJ2-2; the D is unclear. Sequenced material: CD4+ or CD8+ T cells sorted from blood, taken in a trial of the OX40 agonist ivuxolimab. This clonotype was obtained from an adult with an advanced solid tumor such as melanoma, head and neck, liver or kidney cancer. CDR3 DNA: TGTGCCAGCTCACTGAGACAAACCCTAAACACCGGGGAGCTGTTTTTT. This gives the protein CASSLRQTLNTGELFF.